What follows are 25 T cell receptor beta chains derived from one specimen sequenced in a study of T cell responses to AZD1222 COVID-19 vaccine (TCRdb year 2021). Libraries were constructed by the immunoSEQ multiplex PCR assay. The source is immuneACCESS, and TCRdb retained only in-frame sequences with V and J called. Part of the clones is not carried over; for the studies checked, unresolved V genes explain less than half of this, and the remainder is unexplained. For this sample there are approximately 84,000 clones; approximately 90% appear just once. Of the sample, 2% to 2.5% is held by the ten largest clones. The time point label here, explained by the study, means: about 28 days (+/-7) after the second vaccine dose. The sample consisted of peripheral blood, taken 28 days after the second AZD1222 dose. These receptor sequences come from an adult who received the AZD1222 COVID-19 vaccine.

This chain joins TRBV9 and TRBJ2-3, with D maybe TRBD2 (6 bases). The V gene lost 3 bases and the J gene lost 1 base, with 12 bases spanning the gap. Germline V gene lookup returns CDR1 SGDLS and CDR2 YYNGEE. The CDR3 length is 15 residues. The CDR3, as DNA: TGTGCCAGCAGCGCTACTTGGGGGGGCACAGATACGCAGTATTTT. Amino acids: CASSATWGGTDTQYF.

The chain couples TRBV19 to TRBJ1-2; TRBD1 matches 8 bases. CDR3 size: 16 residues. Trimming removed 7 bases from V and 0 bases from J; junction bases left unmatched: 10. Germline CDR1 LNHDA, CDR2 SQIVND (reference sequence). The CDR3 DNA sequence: TGTGCCAGTATTCCCGGGACAGGACGAGCTAACTATGGCTACACCTTC. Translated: CASIPGTGRANYGYTF.

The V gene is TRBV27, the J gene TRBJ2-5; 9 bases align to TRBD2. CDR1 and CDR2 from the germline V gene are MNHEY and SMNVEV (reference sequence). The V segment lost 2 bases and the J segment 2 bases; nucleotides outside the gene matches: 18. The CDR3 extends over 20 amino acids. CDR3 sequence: CASSLILLAGLLGPQETQYF. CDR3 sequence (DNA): TGTGCCAGCAGTTTAATCCTCCTAGCGGGACTCTTGGGTCCACAAGAGACCCAGTACTTC.

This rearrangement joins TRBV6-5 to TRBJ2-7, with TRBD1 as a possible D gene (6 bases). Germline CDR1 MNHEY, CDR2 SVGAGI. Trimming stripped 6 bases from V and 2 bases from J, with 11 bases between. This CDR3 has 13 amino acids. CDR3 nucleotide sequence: TGTGCCAGCAGATCGACAGGAGCCTACGAGCAGTACTTC. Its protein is CASRSTGAYEQYF.

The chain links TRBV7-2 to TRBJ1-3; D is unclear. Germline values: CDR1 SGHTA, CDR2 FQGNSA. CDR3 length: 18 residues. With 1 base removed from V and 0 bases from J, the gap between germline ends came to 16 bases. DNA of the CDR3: TGTGCCAGCAGCTTAGACACCCTCCGACGGTTCTCTGGAAACACCATATATTTT. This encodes CASSLDTLRRFSGNTIYF.

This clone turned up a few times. CDR3 in DNA: TGTGCCACCCAGGGGTATTCCTACAATGAGCAGTTCTTC. Its protein product is CATQGYSYNEQFF. The rearrangement joins TRBV15 to TRBJ2-1; a weak D match, TRBD1 (6 bases). Between the trimmed V and J ends, which lost 8 bases and 1 base, there was a span of 9 bases. Per the germline V gene, CDR1 is LNHNV and CDR2 is YYDKDF (reference sequence). The CDR3 is 13 amino acids.

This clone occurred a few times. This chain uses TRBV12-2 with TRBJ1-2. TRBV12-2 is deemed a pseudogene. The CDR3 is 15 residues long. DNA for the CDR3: TGTGCAACTCGAAAGCCCATAAGGCGGAGATATGGCTACACCTTC. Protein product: CATRKPIRRRYGYTF.

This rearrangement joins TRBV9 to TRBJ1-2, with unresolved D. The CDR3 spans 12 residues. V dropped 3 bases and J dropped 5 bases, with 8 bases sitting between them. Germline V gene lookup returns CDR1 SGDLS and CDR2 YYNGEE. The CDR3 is CASSAENYGYTF. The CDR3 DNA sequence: TGTGCCAGCAGCGCTGAGAATTATGGCTACACCTTC.

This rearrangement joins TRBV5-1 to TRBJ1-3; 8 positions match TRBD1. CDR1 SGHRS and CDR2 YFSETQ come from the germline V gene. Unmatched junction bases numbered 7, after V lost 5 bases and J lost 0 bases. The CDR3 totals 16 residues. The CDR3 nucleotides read TGCGCCAGCAGACCGACAGGGGTCAGCTCTGGAAACACCATATATTTT. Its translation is CASRPTGVSSGNTIYF.

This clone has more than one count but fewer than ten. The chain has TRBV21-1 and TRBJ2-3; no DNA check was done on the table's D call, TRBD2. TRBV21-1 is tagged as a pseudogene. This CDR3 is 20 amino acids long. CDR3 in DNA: TGTGCCAGCAGCAAAAGTAGGACAGGGGTGGCGGGAGGGCAATTAGATACGCAGTATTTT. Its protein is CASSKSRTGVAGGQLDTQYF.

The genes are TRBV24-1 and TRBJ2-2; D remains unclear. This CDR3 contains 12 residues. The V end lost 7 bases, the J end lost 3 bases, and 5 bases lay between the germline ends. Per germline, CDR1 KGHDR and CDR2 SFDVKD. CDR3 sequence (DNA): TGTGCCACCAGCAGAGACACCGGGGAGCTGTTTTTT. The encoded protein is CATSRDTGELFF.

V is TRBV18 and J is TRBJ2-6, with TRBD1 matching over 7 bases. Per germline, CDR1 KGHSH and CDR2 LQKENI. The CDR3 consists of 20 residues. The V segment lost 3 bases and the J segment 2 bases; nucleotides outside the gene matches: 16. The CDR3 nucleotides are TGTGCCAGCTCACCTTCTACAGGGGTGACGGGAATAACTGGGGCCAACGTCCTGACTTTC. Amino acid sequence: CASSPSTGVTGITGANVLTF.

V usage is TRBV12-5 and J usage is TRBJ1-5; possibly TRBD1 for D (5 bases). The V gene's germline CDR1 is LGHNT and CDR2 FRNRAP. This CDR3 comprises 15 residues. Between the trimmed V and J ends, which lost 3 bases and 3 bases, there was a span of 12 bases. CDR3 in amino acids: CASGFPGGLNQPQHF. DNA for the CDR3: TGTGCTAGTGGTTTCCCCGGGGGTCTCAATCAGCCCCAGCATTTT. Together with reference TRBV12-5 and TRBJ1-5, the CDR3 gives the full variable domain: DARVTQTPRHKVTEMGQEVTMRCQPILGHNTVFWYRQTMMQGLELLAYFRNRAPLDDSGMPKDRFSAEMPDATLATLKIQPSEPRDSAVYFCASGFPGGLNQPQHFGDGTRLSIL.

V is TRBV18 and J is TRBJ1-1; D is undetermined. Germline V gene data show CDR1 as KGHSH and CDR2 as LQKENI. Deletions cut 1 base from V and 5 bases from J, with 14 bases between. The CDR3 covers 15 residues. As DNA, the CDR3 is TGTGCCAGCTCACCACAGGATCTGTCAGGTACTGAAGCTTTCTTT. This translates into CASSPQDLSGTEAFF.

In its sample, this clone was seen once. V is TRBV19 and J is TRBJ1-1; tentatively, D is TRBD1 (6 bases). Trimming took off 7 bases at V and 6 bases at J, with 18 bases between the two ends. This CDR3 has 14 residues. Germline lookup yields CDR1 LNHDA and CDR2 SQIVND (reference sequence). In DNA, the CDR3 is TGTGCCAGTAACCAGGAAGGAGGGACATCTGAAGCTTTCTTT. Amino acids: CASNQEGGTSEAFF.

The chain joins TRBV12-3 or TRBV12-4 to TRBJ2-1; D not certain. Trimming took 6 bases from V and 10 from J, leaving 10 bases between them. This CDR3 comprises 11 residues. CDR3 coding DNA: TGTGCCAGCAGACGACTGACAGAGCAGTTCTTC. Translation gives CASRRLTEQFF.

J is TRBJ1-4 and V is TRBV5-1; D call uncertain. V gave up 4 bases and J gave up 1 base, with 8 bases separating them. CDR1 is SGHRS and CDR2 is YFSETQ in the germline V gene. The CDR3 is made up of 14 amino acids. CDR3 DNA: TGCGCCAGCAGCCACGGAGTAACTAATGAAAAACTGTTTTTT. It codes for CASSHGVTNEKLFF.

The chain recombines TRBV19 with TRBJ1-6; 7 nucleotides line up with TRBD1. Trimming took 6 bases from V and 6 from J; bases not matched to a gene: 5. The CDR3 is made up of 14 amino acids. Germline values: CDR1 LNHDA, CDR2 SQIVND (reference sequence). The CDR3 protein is CASRTGQINSPLHF. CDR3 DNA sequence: TGTGCCAGTAGGACGGGACAGATTAATTCACCCCTCCACTTT.

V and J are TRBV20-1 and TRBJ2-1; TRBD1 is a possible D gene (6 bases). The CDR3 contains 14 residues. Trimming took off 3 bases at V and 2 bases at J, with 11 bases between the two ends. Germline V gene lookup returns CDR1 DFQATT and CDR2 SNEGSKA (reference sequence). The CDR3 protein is CSASTGLTYNEQFF. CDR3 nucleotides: TGCAGTGCTAGTACAGGGTTGACCTACAATGAGCAGTTCTTC.

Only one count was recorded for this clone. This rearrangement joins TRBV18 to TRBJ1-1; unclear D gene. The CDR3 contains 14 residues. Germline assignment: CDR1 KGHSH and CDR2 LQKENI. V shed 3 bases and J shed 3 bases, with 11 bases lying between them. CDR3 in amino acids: CASSPEGRHTEAFF. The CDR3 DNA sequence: TGTGCCAGCTCACCTGAAGGCAGACACACTGAAGCTTTCTTT.

The CDR3 nucleotides are TGTGCCTTACAGCGGGGGGCCAAAAACATTCAGTACTTC. Protein: CALQRGAKNIQYF. J is TRBJ2-4 and V is TRBV30; 8 nucleotides align to TRBD2. With V trimmed by 7 bases and J by 1 base, 3 bases remained unmatched. The CDR3 loop spans 13 amino acids. Germline V lookup: CDR1 GTSNPN, CDR2 SVGIG (reference sequence). Supplemented by reference TRBV30 and TRBJ2-4, the full variable domain reads SQTIHQWPATLVQPVGSPLSLECTVEGTSNPNLYWYRQAAGRGLQLLFYSVGIGQISSEVPQNLSASRPQDRQFILSSKKLLLSDSGFYLCALQRGAKNIQYFGAGTRLSVL.

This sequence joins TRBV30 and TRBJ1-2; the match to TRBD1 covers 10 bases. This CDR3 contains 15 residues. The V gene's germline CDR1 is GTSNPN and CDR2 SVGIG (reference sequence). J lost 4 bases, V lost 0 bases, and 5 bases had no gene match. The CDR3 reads CAWSVPGQGVYGYTF. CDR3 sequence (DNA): TGTGCCTGGAGTGTACCAGGACAGGGGGTCTATGGCTACACCTTC.

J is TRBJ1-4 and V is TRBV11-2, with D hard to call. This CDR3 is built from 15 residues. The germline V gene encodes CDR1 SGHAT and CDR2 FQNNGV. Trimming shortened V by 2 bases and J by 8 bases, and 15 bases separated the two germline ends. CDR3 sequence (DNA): TGTGCCAGCAGCTTAAGAAGCGCAGGTTTCGAAAAACTGTTTTTT. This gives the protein CASSLRSAGFEKLFF.

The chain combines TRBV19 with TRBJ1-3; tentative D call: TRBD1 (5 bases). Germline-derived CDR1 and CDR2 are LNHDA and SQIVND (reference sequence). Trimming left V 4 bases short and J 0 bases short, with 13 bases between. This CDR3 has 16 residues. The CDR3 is CASSTNRLTSGNTIYF. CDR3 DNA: TGTGCCAGTAGTACCAACAGGCTGACCTCTGGAAACACCATATATTTT. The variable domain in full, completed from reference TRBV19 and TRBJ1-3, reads DGGITQSPKYLFRKEGQNVTLSCEQNLNHDAMYWYRQDPGQGLRLIYYSQIVNDFQKGDIAEGYSVSREKKESFPLTVTSAQKNPTAFYLCASSTNRLTSGNTIYFGEGSWLTVV.

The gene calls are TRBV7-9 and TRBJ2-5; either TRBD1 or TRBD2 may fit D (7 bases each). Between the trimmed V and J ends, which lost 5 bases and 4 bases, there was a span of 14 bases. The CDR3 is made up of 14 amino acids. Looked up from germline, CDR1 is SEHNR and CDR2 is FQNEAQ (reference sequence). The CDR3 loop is CASSQPRGGETQYF. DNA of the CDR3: TGTGCCAGCAGCCAACCCAGGGGGGGAGAGACCCAGTACTTC.